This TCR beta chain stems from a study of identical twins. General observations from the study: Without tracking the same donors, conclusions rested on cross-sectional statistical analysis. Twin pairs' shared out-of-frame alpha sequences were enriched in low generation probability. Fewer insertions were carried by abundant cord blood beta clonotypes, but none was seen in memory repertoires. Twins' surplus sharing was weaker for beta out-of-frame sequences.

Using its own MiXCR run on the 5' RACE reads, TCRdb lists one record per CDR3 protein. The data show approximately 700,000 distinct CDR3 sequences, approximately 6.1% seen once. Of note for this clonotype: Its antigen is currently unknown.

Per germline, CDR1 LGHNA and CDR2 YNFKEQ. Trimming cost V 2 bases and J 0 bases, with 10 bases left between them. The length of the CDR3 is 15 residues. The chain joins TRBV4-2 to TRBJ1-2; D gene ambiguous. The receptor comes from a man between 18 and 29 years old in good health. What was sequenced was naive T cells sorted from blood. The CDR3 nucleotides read TGTGCCAGCAGCCAACTCGCGGTAGCTAACTATGGCTACACCTTC. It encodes CASSQLAVANYGYTF.